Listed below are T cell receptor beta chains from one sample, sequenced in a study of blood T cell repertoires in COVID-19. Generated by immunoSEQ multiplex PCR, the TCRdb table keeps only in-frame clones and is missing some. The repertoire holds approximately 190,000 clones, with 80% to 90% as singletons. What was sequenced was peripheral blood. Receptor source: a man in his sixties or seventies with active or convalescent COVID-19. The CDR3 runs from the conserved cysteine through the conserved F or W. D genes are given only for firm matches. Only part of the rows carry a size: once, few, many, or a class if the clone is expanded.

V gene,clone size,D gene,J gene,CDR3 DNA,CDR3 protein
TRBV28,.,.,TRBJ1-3,TGTGCCAGCAGTTTACCAGGGGTCCCCGGAAACACCATATATTTT,CASSLPGVPGNTIYF
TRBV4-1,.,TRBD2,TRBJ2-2,TGCGCCAGCAGCCAGGCACGGCGGGAGCTAGACACCGGGGAGCTGTTTTTT,CASSQARRELDTGELFF
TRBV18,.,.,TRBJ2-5,TGTGCCAGCTCACTCGGATCTACAACGGGGGAGACCCAGTACTTC,CASSLGSTTGETQYF
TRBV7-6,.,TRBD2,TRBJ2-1,TGTGCCAGCAGCTTAGGGACTAGCGGGAGCGGCGAGCAGTTCTTC,CASSLGTSGSGEQFF
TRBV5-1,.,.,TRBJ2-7,TGCGCCAGCAGCTTGGAGGCAGGGCGAGTGCAGTACTTC,CASSLEAGRVQYF
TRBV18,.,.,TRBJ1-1,TGTGCCAGCTCACCACTTCGACAGGTGAACACTGAAGCTTTCTTT,CASSPLRQVNTEAFF
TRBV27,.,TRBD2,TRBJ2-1,TGTGCCAGCAGTACGGGAGGGCCCTCCAATGAGCAGTTCTTC,CASSTGGPSNEQFF
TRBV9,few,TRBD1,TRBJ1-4,TGTGCCAGCAGCGCCGGACAGGCGGCAACTAATGAAAAACTGTTTTTT,CASSAGQAATNEKLFF
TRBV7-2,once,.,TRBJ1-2,TGTGCCAGCAGTTTACAGGCGCTCTATGGCTACACCTTC,CASSLQALYGYTF
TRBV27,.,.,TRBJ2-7,TGTGCCAGCAGCCACAGGGAGGGAAACTACGAGCAGTACTTC,CASSHREGNYEQYF
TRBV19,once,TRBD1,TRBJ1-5,TGTGCCAGTAGTATTTTTACAGGGGCTCAGCCCCAGCATTTT,CASSIFTGAQPQHF
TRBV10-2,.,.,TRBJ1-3,TGCGCCAGCAGTGAACTCAATCCGGGGTACGGCAACACCATATATTTT,CASSELNPGYGNTIYF
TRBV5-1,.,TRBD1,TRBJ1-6,TGCGCCAGCAGCTTGGGGGGACAGGGGAATTCACCCCTCCACTTT,CASSLGGQGNSPLHF
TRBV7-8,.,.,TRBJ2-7,TGTGCCAGCAGCTTTCTGCTTGAGGCAATAACCTACGAGCAGTACTTC,CASSFLLEAITYEQYF
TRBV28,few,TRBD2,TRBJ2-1,TGTGCCAGCAGTCTCCCCGGGGCGGGAGGGCGGACCTACAATGAGCAGTTCTTC,CASSLPGAGGRTYNEQFF
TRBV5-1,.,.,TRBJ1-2,TGCGCCAGCAGCTTGGTCCCAGGGGAGTTAGGCTACACCTTC,CASSLVPGELGYTF
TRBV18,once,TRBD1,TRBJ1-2,TGTGCCAGCTCACCACTCGGGACAGACTATGGCTACACCTTC,CASSPLGTDYGYTF
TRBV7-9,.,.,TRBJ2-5,TGTGCCAGCAGCTCCCCAGGAGGCCCAGGCGGGGAGACCCAGTACTTC,CASSSPGGPGGETQYF
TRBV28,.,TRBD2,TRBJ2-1,TGTGCCAGCAGTGGCCCAGGCCTAGCGGGCCTAAGGTTCTTC,CASSGPGLAGLRFF
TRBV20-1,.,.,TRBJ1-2,TGCAGTGTCAGTGACAGAGGCTATGGCTACACCTTC,CSVSDRGYGYTF
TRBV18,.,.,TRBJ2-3,TGTGCCAGCTCACGAACCCCAGGGGCTAGCACAGATACGCAGTATTTT,CASSRTPGASTDTQYF
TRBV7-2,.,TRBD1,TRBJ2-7,TGTGCCAGCAGCTTTAGACCGGGACAGGGGGCTGAGCAGTACTTC,CASSFRPGQGAEQYF
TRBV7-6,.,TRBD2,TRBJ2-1,TGTGCCAGCAGCTTAAGCAGCGGGGTATCCTACAATGAGCAGTTCTTC,CASSLSSGVSYNEQFF
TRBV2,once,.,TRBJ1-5,TGTGCCAGCAGTGAAATGGACACCAATCAGCCCCAGCATTTT,CASSEMDTNQPQHF
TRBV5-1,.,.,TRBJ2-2,TGCGCCAGCAGCCCGAGCAGTGGCGGCACCGGGGAGCTGTTTTTT,CASSPSSGGTGELFF
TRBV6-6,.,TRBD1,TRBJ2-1,TGTGCCAGCATCAGACAGGGTATCAATGAGCAGTTCTTC,CASIRQGINEQFF
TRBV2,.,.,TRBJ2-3,TGTGCCAGCAGTGAAAGGACAATGACAGATACGCAGTATTTT,CASSERTMTDTQYF
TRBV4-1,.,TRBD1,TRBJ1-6,TGCGCCAGCAGCCAACCGGCCAGGGGGTATTCACCCCTCCACTTT,CASSQPARGYSPLHF
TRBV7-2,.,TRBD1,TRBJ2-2,TGTGCCAGCAGCCCTGGTAACCGAGGGGGCGTTGAGCTGTTTTTT,CASSPGNRGGVELFF
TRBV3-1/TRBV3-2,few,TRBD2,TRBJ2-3,TGTGCCAGCAGCCAAGTGCTAGCGGGGGGCGGGTGCACAGATACGCAGTATTTT,CASSQVLAGGGCTDTQYF
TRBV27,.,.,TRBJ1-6,TGTGCCAGCAGACTGGGACTCTATAATTCACCCCTCCACTTT,CASRLGLYNSPLHF
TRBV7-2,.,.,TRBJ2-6,TGTGCCAGCAGCTTATCCGGGGGGCCTGGGGCCAACGTCCTGACTTTC,CASSLSGGPGANVLTF
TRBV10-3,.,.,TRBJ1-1,TGTGCCATCAGCGGACATACGAACACTGAAGCTTTCTTT,CAISGHTNTEAFF
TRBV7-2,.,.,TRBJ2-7,TGTGCCAGCAGCTCCACGGCCAGACTGTACGAGCAGTACTTC,CASSSTARLYEQYF
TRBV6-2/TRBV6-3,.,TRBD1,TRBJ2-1,TGTGCCAGCAGCGACAGGGCCAGGGGTGAGCAGTTCTTC,CASSDRARGEQFF
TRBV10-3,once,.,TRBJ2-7,TGTGCCATCAGTGAGATGGGGGCCTCCTACGAGCAGTACTTC,CAISEMGASYEQYF
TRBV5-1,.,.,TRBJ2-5,TGCGCCAGCACCCCTCTTCAGGGAAGAGAGACCCAGTACTTC,CASTPLQGRETQYF
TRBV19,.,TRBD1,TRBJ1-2,TGTGCCAGTAGTGCCCGGGACAGGGGGACCGGGGGCTACACCTTC,CASSARDRGTGGYTF
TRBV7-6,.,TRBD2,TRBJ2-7,TGTGCCAGCAGCCCCCAATCCGGGACTAGCGCACTAACCTACGAGCAGTACTTC,CASSPQSGTSALTYEQYF
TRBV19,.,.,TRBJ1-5,TGTGCCAGTAGTACCCTTCTAGGTCAGCCCCAGCATTTT,CASSTLLGQPQHF
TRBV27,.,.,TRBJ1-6,TGTGCCAGCAGTTTATCCCGCTGGTCAGGACAAAATTCACCCCTCCACTTT,CASSLSRWSGQNSPLHF
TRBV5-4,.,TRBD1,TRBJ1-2,TGTGCCAGCAGCCGAACAGGGGGCGCAGATGGCTACACCTTC,CASSRTGGADGYTF
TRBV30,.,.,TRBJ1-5,TGTGCCTGGGGTGAAGGGGGGGATCAGCCCCAGCATTTT,CAWGEGGDQPQHF
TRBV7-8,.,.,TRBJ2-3,TGTGCCAGCAGCTTAGTTCGGGGCACAGATACGCAGTATTTT,CASSLVRGTDTQYF
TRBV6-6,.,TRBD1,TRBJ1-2,TGTGCCAGTTACTCCCAAAGGGACAGGGTCGCTAAAGGCTACACCTTC,CASYSQRDRVAKGYTF
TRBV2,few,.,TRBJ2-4,TGTGCCACCTCAGGGTTAGCCAAAAACATTCAGTACTTC,CATSGLAKNIQYF
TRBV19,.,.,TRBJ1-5,TGTGCCAGTAGAGACAGACCGGATCAGCCCCAGCATTTT,CASRDRPDQPQHF
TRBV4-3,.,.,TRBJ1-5,TGCGCCAGCAGCCAAGATTACGGCAGGGTCAATCAGCCCCAGCATTTT,CASSQDYGRVNQPQHF
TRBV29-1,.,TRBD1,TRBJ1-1,TGCAGCGTTGTAACCGGGACAGGCGGCACTGAAGCTTTCTTT,CSVVTGTGGTEAFF
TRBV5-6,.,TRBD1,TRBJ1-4,TGTGCCAGCAGCTTGGGGACAGGGGATGAAAAACTGTTTTTT,CASSLGTGDEKLFF
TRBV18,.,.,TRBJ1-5,TGTGCCAGCTCACCCCGGGAGGGCAATCAGCCCCAGCATTTT,CASSPREGNQPQHF
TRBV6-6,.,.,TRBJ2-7,TGTGCCAGCAGTCGTCAGACAGGACCCGAGAACGAGCAGTACTTC,CASSRQTGPENEQYF
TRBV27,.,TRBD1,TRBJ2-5,TGTGCCAGCAGTTTACGGACAGGGATTCAAGAGACCCAGTACTTC,CASSLRTGIQETQYF
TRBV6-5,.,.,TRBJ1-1,TGTGCCAGCAGCTCTGGACAGTCGTTTGAAGCTTTCTTT,CASSSGQSFEAFF